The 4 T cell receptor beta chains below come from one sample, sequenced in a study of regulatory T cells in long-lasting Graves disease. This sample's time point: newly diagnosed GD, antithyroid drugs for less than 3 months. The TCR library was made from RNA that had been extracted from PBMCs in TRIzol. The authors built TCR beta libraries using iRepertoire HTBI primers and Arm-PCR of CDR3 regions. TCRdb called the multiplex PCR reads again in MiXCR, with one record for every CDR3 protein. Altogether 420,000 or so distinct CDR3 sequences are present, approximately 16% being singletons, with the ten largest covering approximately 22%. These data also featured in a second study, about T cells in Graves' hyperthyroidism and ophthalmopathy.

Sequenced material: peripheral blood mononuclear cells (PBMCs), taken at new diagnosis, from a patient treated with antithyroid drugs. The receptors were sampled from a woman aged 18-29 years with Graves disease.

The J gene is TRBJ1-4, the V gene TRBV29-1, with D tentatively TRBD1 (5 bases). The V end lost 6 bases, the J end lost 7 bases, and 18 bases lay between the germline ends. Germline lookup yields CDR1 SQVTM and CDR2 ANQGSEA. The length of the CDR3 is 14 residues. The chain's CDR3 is CSVTSRVLGEKLFF. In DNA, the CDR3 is TGCAGCGTGACATCCAGGGTGCTGGGTGAAAAACTGTTTTTT.

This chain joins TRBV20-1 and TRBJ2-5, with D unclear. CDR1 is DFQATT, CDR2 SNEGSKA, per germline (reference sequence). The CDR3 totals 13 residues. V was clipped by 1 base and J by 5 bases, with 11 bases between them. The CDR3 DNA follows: TGCAGTGCTAGAGGAGGTAGCACGGAGACCCAGTACTTC. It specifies CSARGGSTETQYF.

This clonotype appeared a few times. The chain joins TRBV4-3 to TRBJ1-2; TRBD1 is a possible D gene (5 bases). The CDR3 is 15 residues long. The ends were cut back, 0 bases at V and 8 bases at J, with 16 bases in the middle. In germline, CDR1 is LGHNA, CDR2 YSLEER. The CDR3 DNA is TGCGCCAGCAGCCAAGATAAGAGGGGCGGAGAGGGCTACACCTTC. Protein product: CASSQDKRGGEGYTF.

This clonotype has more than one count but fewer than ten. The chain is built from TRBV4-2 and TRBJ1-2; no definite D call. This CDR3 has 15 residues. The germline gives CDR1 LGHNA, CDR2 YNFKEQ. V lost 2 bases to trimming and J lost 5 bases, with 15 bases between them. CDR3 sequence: CASSQTDGMPYGYTF. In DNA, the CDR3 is TGTGCCAGCAGCCAAACTGACGGTATGCCTTATGGCTACACCTTC.